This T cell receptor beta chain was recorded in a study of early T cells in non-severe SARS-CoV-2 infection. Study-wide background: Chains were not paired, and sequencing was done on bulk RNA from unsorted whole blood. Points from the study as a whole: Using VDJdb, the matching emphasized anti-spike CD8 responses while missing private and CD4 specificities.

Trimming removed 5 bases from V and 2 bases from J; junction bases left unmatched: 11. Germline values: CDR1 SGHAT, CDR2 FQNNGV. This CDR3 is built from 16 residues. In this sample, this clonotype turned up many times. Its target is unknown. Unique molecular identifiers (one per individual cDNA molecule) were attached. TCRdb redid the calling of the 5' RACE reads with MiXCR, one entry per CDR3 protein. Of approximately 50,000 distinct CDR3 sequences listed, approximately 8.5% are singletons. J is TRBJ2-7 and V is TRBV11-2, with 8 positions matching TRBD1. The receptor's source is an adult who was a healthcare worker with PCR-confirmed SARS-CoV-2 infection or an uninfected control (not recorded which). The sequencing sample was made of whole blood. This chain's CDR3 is CASSPLIGTGAYEQYF. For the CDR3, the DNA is TGTGCCAGCAGCCCCCTTATAGGGACAGGAGCCTACGAGCAGTACTTC.